This TCR beta chain was sequenced during a study of T cell responses to AZD1222 COVID-19 vaccine. Remarks on this clone: The antigen is not known.

Assay used: immunoSEQ multiplex PCR; TCRdb lists only in-frame clones, some missing. The sample lists about 84,000 clones, approximately 90% occurring once. Study outcomes and limitations: No repertoire was sampled before or during the peak T cell response, only after it.

Germline V lookup: CDR1 KGHSH, CDR2 LQKENI. This CDR3 is built from 15 residues. Trimming stripped 3 bases from V and 3 bases from J, with 14 bases between. The sequencing here drew on peripheral blood, taken on day 0 of AZD1222 vaccination. This receptor was taken from an adult in good health. The gene calls are TRBV18 and TRBJ1-2; D not resolved. The CDR3 spells CASSPPSKSDYGYTF. CDR3 nucleotide sequence: TGTGCCAGCTCACCCCCTTCCAAGTCGGACTATGGCTACACCTTC. Full variable domain (rest looked up from reference TRBV18 and TRBJ1-2): NAGVMQNPRHLVRRRGQEARLRCSPMKGHSHVYWYRQLPEEGLKFMVYLQKENIIDESGMPKERFSAEFPKEGPSILRIQQVVRGDSAAYFCASSPPSKSDYGYTFGSGTRLTVV.